The 21 T cell receptor beta chains in this list originate from one sample, sequenced in a study of beta chain features in type 1 diabetes. For these receptors, no antigen is known. The study's findings and limits: In every one of the four CD4+ subsets, TCRB CDR3s were moderately but significantly shorter in Type 1 diabetes patients.

The investigators reverse transcribed all of the isolated RNA, so they sequenced expressed TCRB transcripts. Using immunoSEQ multiplex PCR, the repertoire was profiled, and TCRdb retains in-frame clones only, with some absent. Of hundreds of thousands of clones listed, 13% are singletons. The sample taken for sequencing was naive CD4+ T cells from blood. The receptors were sampled from a man younger than 35 with type 1 diabetes.

This clone came up a few times. V is TRBV7-9 and J is TRBJ2-7, with 7 positions matching TRBD1. Germline lookup yields CDR1 SEHNR and CDR2 FQNEAQ (reference sequence). The CDR3 covers 16 residues. The V gene end was trimmed by 3 bases and the J gene end by 5 bases; junction bases not matched to a gene: 13. In nucleotides, the CDR3 is TGTGCCAGCAGCTTTCGAGGTAGAGGGGGCGGCGACGAGCAGTACTTC. Translation gives CASSFRGRGGGDEQYF. Based on the CDR3 plus reference TRBV7-9 and TRBJ2-7, the full variable domain is DTGVSQNPRHKITKRGQNVTFRCDPISEHNRLYWYRQTLGQGPEFLTYFQNEAQLEKSRLLSDRFSAERPKGSFSTLEIQRTEQGDSAMYLCASSFRGRGGGDEQYFGPGTRLTVT.

This clone was counted only a few times. The chain employs TRBV4-1 and TRBJ1-4; TRBD1 is a possible D gene (6 bases). CDR1 and CDR2 from the germline V gene are MGHRA and YSYEKL. The CDR3 is 16 residues long. V lost 0 bases and J 5 bases, leaving 13 bases between the germline ends. The CDR3 region has the DNA TGCGCCAGCAGCCAAGACAGGGGAGAACCAAATGAAAAACTGTTTTTT. Its translation: CASSQDRGEPNEKLFF.

In regard to this clone: The sample carries other DNA sequences with the same CDR3. The J gene is TRBJ1-6, the V gene TRBV30; D may be TRBD1 (5 bases). Germline assignment: CDR1 GTSNPN and CDR2 SVGIG (reference sequence). The CDR3 loop spans 14 amino acids. The V and J ends lost 4 bases and 0 bases respectively, with 7 bases between them. CDR3 protein: CAWKGSSYNSPLHF. The DNA of the CDR3 is TGTGCCTGGAAGGGGAGCTCCTATAATTCACCCCTCCACTTT.

This chain uses TRBV29-1 with TRBJ2-1, with TRBD2 matching over 11 bases. J lost 6 bases, V lost 5 bases, and 6 bases had no gene match. The CDR3 sequence is 14 residues long. Germline V gene sequence: CDR1 SQVTM, CDR2 ANQGSEA. The CDR3 nucleotides read TGCAGCGTTTTGACTAGCGGGGCGCTCAATGAGCAGTTCTTC. It yields the protein CSVLTSGALNEQFF.

This chain uses TRBV2 with TRBJ1-1; D call uncertain. Per the germline V gene, CDR1 is SNHLY and CDR2 is FYNNEI. CDR3 size: 16 residues. Trimming removed 0 bases at V and 5 bases at J, with 16 bases between. CDR3 sequence: CASSEALPSRETEAFF. CDR3 DNA: TGTGCCAGCAGTGAAGCGCTGCCGTCGCGTGAGACTGAAGCTTTCTTT. Based on the CDR3 plus reference TRBV2 and TRBJ1-1, the full variable domain is EPEVTQTPSHQVTQMGQEVILRCVPISNHLYFYWYRQILGQKVEFLVSFYNNEISEKSEIFDDQFSVERPDGSNFTLKIRSTKLEDSAMYFCASSEALPSRETEAFFGQGTRLTVV.

V and J are TRBV5-6 and TRBJ2-1, with D hard to call. The CDR3 has 15 amino acids. CDR1 and CDR2 (germline): SGHDT, YYEEEE. With 0 bases removed from V and 6 bases from J, the gap between germline ends came to 13 bases. The CDR3 reads CASSLELALGNEQFF. For the CDR3, the DNA is TGTGCCAGCAGCTTGGAATTGGCGCTGGGCAATGAGCAGTTCTTC.

This clone was seen only a few times. Different DNA sequences within this sample yield the same CDR3. The rearrangement joins TRBV28 to TRBJ2-1, with D unclear. The CDR3 length is 12 residues. Trimming took off 2 bases at V and 4 bases at J, with 3 bases between the two ends. CDR1 MDHEN and CDR2 SYDVKM come from the germline V gene. The DNA for the CDR3 is TGTGCCAGCAGTTTAAGATACAATGAGCAGTTCTTC. Translating gives CASSLRYNEQFF.

This clone has only a few counts. V and J are TRBV2 and TRBJ1-1; 8 nucleotides align to TRBD1. CDR1 is SNHLY, CDR2 FYNNEI, per germline. The CDR3 runs to 14 residues. After removal of 6 bases from V and 4 bases from J, the junction contained 7 bases not matched to a gene. The chain's CDR3 is CASSAGGAGTEAFF. The CDR3 DNA is TGTGCCAGCAGCGCAGGGGGCGCCGGCACTGAAGCTTTCTTT.

The rearrangement joins TRBV18 to TRBJ2-5; 9 bases are shared with TRBD1. CDR1 is KGHSH, CDR2 LQKENI, per germline. The junction had 0 bases not matched to a gene; V was cut back by 4 bases and J by 3 bases. The CDR3 sequence is 13 residues long. The CDR3 spells CASSRDREETQYF. The CDR3 region has the DNA TGTGCCAGCTCACGGGACAGGGAAGAGACCCAGTACTTC.

A word on this clone: The CDR3 does not end in the conserved phenylalanine or tryptophan, so this is likely a read error. No DNA is shown, since the ends of the CDR3 on it are uncertain; the CDR3 is the one TCRdb lists. The chain is built from TRBV2 and TRBJ2-7; the table's D call of TRBD1 was not tested on the DNA. The CDR3 numbers 12 amino acids, ends counted. The germline V gene encodes CDR1 SNHLY and CDR2 FYNNEI. This CDR3 is CASSERGDRGPY.

This clone was detected only a few times. The gene calls are TRBV5-1 and TRBJ2-1, with D unresolved. Looked up from germline, CDR1 is SGHRS and CDR2 is YFSETQ. The CDR3 contains 13 residues. The V end was cut by 0 bases, the J end by 6 bases, with 7 bases between. The CDR3 here is CASSLVSPNEQFF. CDR3 DNA: TGCGCCAGCAGCTTGGTCTCTCCCAATGAGCAGTTCTTC.

This clone was counted a few times. The V call is TRBV25-1, the J call TRBJ2-3, with 7 positions matching TRBD2. There are 15 residues in the CDR3. Germline lookup yields CDR1 MGHDK and CDR2 SYGVNS. V lost 6 bases, J lost 0 bases, and 6 bases stayed unmatched. CDR3 in amino acids: CASSPGGTSTDTQYF. The CDR3, as DNA: TGTGCCAGCAGCCCGGGGGGAACTAGCACAGATACGCAGTATTTT.

To note about this clone: Different DNA sequences within this sample yield the same CDR3. The V call is TRBV2, the J call TRBJ2-1; 10 nucleotides match TRBD2. CDR3 length equals 15 residues. The ends lost 3 bases at V and 4 bases at J; junction bases unmatched: 3. Germline CDR1 and CDR2: SNHLY and FYNNEI. The CDR3 is CASSESSGGYNEQFF. The CDR3 DNA follows: TGTGCCAGCAGTGAGTCTAGCGGGGGTTACAATGAGCAGTTCTTC.

V gene TRBV9 combines with J gene TRBJ2-3; possible D gene TRBD1, 5 bases. CDR3 length equals 12 residues. The germline V gene has CDR1 SGDLS and CDR2 YYNGEE. V was pared by 4 bases and J by 5 bases, with 8 bases between. CDR3 nucleotides: TGTGCCAGCAGCCCTCAGGGAGATACGCAGTATTTT. It encodes CASSPQGDTQYF.

The CDR3 DNA sequence: TGTGCCAGCAGCTTAGGGGGTAGCAATCAGCCCCAGCATTTT. This codes for CASSLGGSNQPQHF. The chain joins TRBV5-4 to TRBJ1-5, with D maybe TRBD1 (6 bases). The V end lost 2 bases, the J end lost 0 bases, and 6 bases lay between the germline ends. CDR1 is SGHNT and CDR2 is YYREEE in the germline V gene (reference sequence). This CDR3 has 14 amino acids.

Only a few counts were recorded for this clone. The chain joins TRBV9 to TRBJ2-3, with TRBD2 matching 10 bases. Germline loops: CDR1 SGDLS, CDR2 YYNGEE. Germline trimming cut 4 bases from V and 2 bases from J; bases unmatched to any gene: 7. This CDR3 spans 16 amino acids. The chain's CDR3 is CASSFRTSGLTDTQYF. In nucleotides, the CDR3 is TGTGCCAGCAGCTTCCGGACTAGCGGACTCACAGATACGCAGTATTTT.

The chain employs TRBV20-1 and TRBJ2-7; D remains unclear. Trimming cost V 6 bases and J 3 bases, with 6 bases left between them. CDR1 and CDR2 (germline): DFQATT, SNEGSKA (reference sequence). The CDR3 runs to 10 residues. CDR3 sequence: CSARIYEQYF. The CDR3 coding sequence is TGCAGTGCCCGGATCTACGAGCAGTACTTC.

The rearrangement links TRBV18 to TRBJ2-7; maybe TRBD1 (5 bases). The V gene's germline CDR1 is KGHSH and CDR2 LQKENI. V lost 3 bases and J 3 bases, leaving 12 bases between the germline ends. The CDR3 loop spans 14 amino acids. The DNA of the CDR3 is TGTGCCAGCTCACCCCAGGGCCCTGTCTACGAGCAGTACTTC. Translating gives CASSPQGPVYEQYF.

This clone came up a few times. The chain employs TRBV28 and TRBJ1-5; TRBD1 matches at 8 bases. V was clipped by 3 bases and J by 2 bases; unmatched bases: 6. Germline assignment: CDR1 MDHEN and CDR2 SYDVKM. The CDR3 extends over 16 amino acids. Written as DNA, the CDR3 is TGTGCCAGCAGTTTCAGGGGGCGAGCTGGCAATCAGCCCCAGCATTTT. This codes for CASSFRGRAGNQPQHF.

This clone appeared a few times. This chain joins TRBV29-1 and TRBJ1-2; D gene ambiguous. Germline V gives CDR1 SQVTM, CDR2 ANQGSEA. Trimming left V 4 bases short and J 4 bases short, with 13 bases between. The CDR3 is 13 residues long. CDR3 DNA sequence: TGCAGCGTTGTGGGTACGGGCAGCTATGGCTACACCTTC. It encodes CSVVGTGSYGYTF.

J is TRBJ1-3 and V is TRBV9; D may be TRBD1 (6 bases). This CDR3 contains 14 residues. The ends were cut back, 0 bases at V and 6 bases at J, with 10 bases in the middle. CDR1 and CDR2 from the germline V gene are SGDLS and YYNGEE. The CDR3 nucleotides are TGTGCCAGCAGCGTAGGGGACAACGAAAACACCATATATTTT. Residues: CASSVGDNENTIYF.